A single sample gave rise to the 2 T cell receptor beta chains below, sequenced in a study of Tregs in tolerant kidney transplant recipients. Repertoires were generated with immunoSEQ multiplex PCR, while TCRdb's copy carries only in-frame clones and drops some. The sample records 60,000 to 95,000 clones, less than 98% being singletons. The specimen was CD4+ T cells from blood, collected before the transplant. The receptors derive from a human donor who received a combined kidney and bone marrow transplant.

CDR3 bases: TGCGCCAGCAGCCAAAGATCGGACAGGGGGAGATCCCGTCAGCCCCAGCATTTT. This codes for CASSQRSDRGRSRQPQHF. The chain links TRBV4-3 to TRBJ1-5; 10 bases align to TRBD1. V shed 2 bases and J 6 bases; nucleotides not matched to a gene: 13. Germline V gene lookup returns CDR1 LGHNA and CDR2 YSLEER. The CDR3 runs 18 residues.

V gene TRBV7-2 combines with J gene TRBJ2-3; 7 nucleotides agree with TRBD2. Losses at the gene ends were 5 bases for V and 11 bases for J; bases not matched to a gene: 16. This CDR3 comprises 15 residues. The germline CDR1 and CDR2 sequences are SGHTA and FQGNSA. DNA of the CDR3: TGTGCCAGCAGCCAACCGCTAATACTAGCGCAGAAGCAGTATTTT. Protein: CASSQPLILAQKQYF.